Below, 13 T cell receptor beta chains from the same sample are listed, as sequenced in a study of beta chain features in type 1 diabetes. Every isolated RNA sample was fully reverse transcribed, so sequencing captured expressed TCRB transcripts. TCRdb keeps only in-frame clones here, not all; method: immunoSEQ multiplex PCR. The sample lists 390,000 or so clones, around 14% occurring once. Sequencing was performed on naive CD4+ T cells from blood. These receptors all stem from a man aged 25 to 40 in good health.

The V call is TRBV7-2, the J call TRBJ2-6, with D perhaps matching TRBD1 (6 bases). V dropped 5 bases and J dropped 0 bases, with 14 bases sitting between them. Germline V gene data show CDR1 as SGHTA and CDR2 as FQGNSA. The CDR3 spans 17 residues. CDR3 coding DNA: TGTGCCAGCAGCCGGACAGCGATCAGCTCTGGGGCCAACGTCCTGACTTTC. It encodes CASSRTAISSGANVLTF.

Here the CDR3 reads CASSLASLAKNIQYF. The CDR3 nucleotides read TGCGCCAGCAGCCTTGCGTCTTTGGCCAAAAACATTCAGTACTTC. This chain joins TRBV4-1 and TRBJ2-4, with D uncertain. The germline V and J ends were trimmed by 4 bases and 1 base, with 11 bases remaining between them. Germline-derived CDR1 and CDR2 are MGHRA and YSYEKL. This CDR3 is built from 15 residues.

The rearrangement joins TRBV5-1 to TRBJ2-3; D ambiguous. The CDR3 has 14 amino acids. Germline loops: CDR1 SGHRS, CDR2 YFSETQ. With 7 bases removed from V and 4 bases from J, the gap between germline ends came to 16 bases. CDR3 amino acids: CASPLRPPPDTQYF. In DNA, the CDR3 is TGCGCCAGCCCCCTACGCCCGCCCCCAGATACGCAGTATTTT.

This sequence joins TRBV13 and TRBJ1-6; 8 nucleotides align to TRBD1. Germline loops: CDR1 PRHDT, CDR2 FYEKMQ (reference sequence). J was trimmed by 9 bases and V by 7 bases; bases with no gene match: 2. CDR3 size: 12 residues. CDR3 coding DNA: TGTGCCAGCACCACAGGGGGTTCACCCCTCCACTTT. This codes for CASTTGGSPLHF.

The rearrangement uses TRBV2 and TRBJ1-6; no clear D gene. V lost 6 bases to trimming and J lost 9 bases, with 15 bases between them. The germline CDR1 and CDR2 sequences are SNHLY and FYNNEI. The CDR3 runs 14 residues. This CDR3 is CASSVQGPLSPLHF. For the CDR3, the DNA is TGTGCCAGCAGCGTCCAAGGTCCCCTTTCACCCCTCCACTTT. The full variable domain, completed using reference TRBV2 and TRBJ1-6, is EPEVTQTPSHQVTQMGQEVILRCVPISNHLYFYWYRQILGQKVEFLVSFYNNEISEKSEIFDDQFSVERPDGSNFTLKIRSTKLEDSAMYFCASSVQGPLSPLHFGNGTRLTVT.

This clone has only a few counts. The chain carries TRBV15 and TRBJ2-5; D perhaps matches TRBD2 (6 bases). CDR3 length: 14 amino acids. CDR1 LNHNV and CDR2 YYDKDF come from the germline V gene (reference sequence). V lost 5 bases and J lost 2, with 12 bases in between. The CDR3 here is CATSPAGLQETQYF. The CDR3 region has the DNA TGTGCCACCAGCCCGGCGGGGCTACAAGAGACCCAGTACTTC. Together with reference TRBV15 and TRBJ2-5, the CDR3 gives the full variable domain: DAMVIQNPRYQVTQFGKPVTLSCSQTLNHNVMYWYQQKSSQAPKLLFHYYDKDFNNEADTPDNFQSRRPNTSFCFLDIRSPGLGDTAMYLCATSPAGLQETQYFGPGTRLLVL.

Many counts were recorded for this clone. The V call is TRBV10-3, the J call TRBJ2-1, with D possibly TRBD2 on 6 matching bases. CDR1 ENHRY and CDR2 SYGVKD come from the germline V gene. Trimming cost V 3 bases and J 7 bases, with 10 bases left between them. This CDR3 region has 13 residues. Written as DNA, the CDR3 is TGTGCCATCAGTGACCCGGGGGAAAATGAGCAGTTCTTC. Protein product: CAISDPGENEQFF.

This clone was counted a few times. J is TRBJ2-7 and V is TRBV2; no definite D call. The CDR3 has 12 amino acids. V dropped 6 bases and J dropped 4 bases, with 10 bases sitting between them. Germline V CDR1 and CDR2: SNHLY, FYNNEI. CDR3 in amino acids: CASRRPPYEQYF. CDR3 nucleotides: TGTGCCAGCAGGAGGCCACCGTACGAGCAGTACTTC.

The chain has TRBV30 and TRBJ1-3; no definite D call. V shed 2 bases and J shed 0 bases, with 8 bases lying between them. Per germline, CDR1 GTSNPN and CDR2 SVGIG (reference sequence). The CDR3 totals 14 residues. CDR3 nucleotide sequence: TGTGCCTGGAGTAGGCGTCACTCTGGAAACACCATATATTTT. It yields the protein CAWSRRHSGNTIYF.

The chain joins TRBV5-4 to TRBJ1-2; 9 bases map to TRBD1. This CDR3 spans 16 amino acids. V trimming: 3 bases; J trimming: 0 bases; junction bases outside the gene matches: 6. Germline loops: CDR1 SGHNT, CDR2 YYREEE (reference sequence). CDR3: CASSSLRQGANYGYTF. The CDR3 nucleotides read TGTGCCAGCAGCTCCCTACGACAGGGGGCTAACTATGGCTACACCTTC.

This clone was counted only a few times. The chain links TRBV18 to TRBJ2-1, with 9 bases identical to TRBD2. In germline, CDR1 is KGHSH, CDR2 LQKENI. The CDR3 is 15 amino acids. V shed 3 bases and J 4 bases; nucleotides not matched to a gene: 4. CDR3 residues: CASSPLAGQYNEQFF. CDR3 bases: TGTGCCAGCTCACCCCTAGCGGGGCAATACAATGAGCAGTTCTTC.

V and J are TRBV15 and TRBJ1-1, with TRBD1 matching over 8 bases. The germline CDR1 and CDR2 sequences are LNHNV and YYDKDF (reference sequence). J gave up 3 bases and V 5 bases, and 2 bases lay outside the gene matches. This CDR3 contains 13 residues. CDR3 sequence (DNA): TGTGCCACCAGCGAACAGGGGGACACTGAAGCTTTCTTT. This sequence encodes CATSEQGDTEAFF.

This CDR3 is CSVGHRLNTEAFF. The CDR3 bases are TGCAGCGTTGGACACAGACTGAACACTGAAGCTTTCTTT. The V gene is TRBV29-1, the J gene TRBJ1-1; D is uncertain. Germline V CDR1 and CDR2: SQVTM, ANQGSEA. V dropped 4 bases and J dropped 0 bases, with 9 bases sitting between them. This CDR3 is 13 amino acids long.